Shown below are 30 T cell receptor beta chains from a single sample sequenced in a study of Graves' ophthalmopathy and Graves' hyperthyroidism. RNA transcripts served as template for amplifying TCR beta CDR3 sequences. Investigators did first-round RT-PCR with HTBI primers, then second-round multiplex PCR. TCRdb re-analysed the multiplex PCR reads in MiXCR, keeping a single row per CDR3 protein. The table has hundreds of thousands of distinct CDR3 sequences, about 20% seen once; the top ten hold more than 5.5%. The sequencing input was peripheral blood. These receptors were taken from a woman younger than 35 with stable Graves' hyperthyroidism. Some clones in this sample may be carry-over from other donors' samples.

CDR3 sequence (DNA): TGTGCCAGCTCACCACGATGGGGGGAAGAGACCCAGTACTTC. Its translation is CASSPRWGEETQYF. This sequence joins TRBV18 and TRBJ2-5; TRBD2 is a possible D gene (6 bases). Germline V lookup: CDR1 KGHSH, CDR2 LQKENI. The V end lost 1 base, the J end lost 3 bases, and 9 bases lay between the germline ends. This CDR3 spans 14 amino acids.

The chain has TRBV19 and TRBJ1-2, with D possibly TRBD1 on 6 matching bases. CDR1 is LNHDA and CDR2 is SQIVND in the germline V gene (reference sequence). The V end was cut by 5 bases, the J end by 1 base, with 17 bases between. The CDR3 has 16 amino acids. The CDR3 sequence is CASSPTRDTVNYGYTF. Written as DNA, the CDR3 is TGTGCCAGTAGTCCCACTCGGGACACCGTTAACTATGGCTACACCTTC. The full variable domain, in which reference TRBV19 and TRBJ1-2 provide the parts outside the CDR3, is DGGITQSPKYLFRKEGQNVTLSCEQNLNHDAMYWYRQDPGQGLRLIYYSQIVNDFQKGDIAEGYSVSREKKESFPLTVTSAQKNPTAFYLCASSPTRDTVNYGYTFGSGTRLTVV.

The chain combines TRBV11-2 with TRBJ2-3; no definite D call. V lost 5 bases and J 6 bases, leaving 12 bases between the germline ends. The germline gives CDR1 SGHAT, CDR2 FQNNGV. The length of the CDR3 is 13 residues. The DNA of the CDR3 is TGTGCCAGCAGCCAACTTTATGGGGATACGCAGTATTTT. This codes for CASSQLYGDTQYF.

This clonotype was found many times. In DNA form, the CDR3 reads TGCGCCAGCAGCTTGACTGGCAGGGGGCGTCAAGGTGTTGACACTGAAGCTTTCTTT. Translated: CASSLTGRGRQGVDTEAFF. V gene TRBV5-1 combines with J gene TRBJ1-1; 8 bases are shared with TRBD1. CDR1 SGHRS and CDR2 YFSETQ come from the germline V gene. The CDR3 totals 19 residues. The V gene end was trimmed by 1 base and the J gene end by 3 bases; junction bases not matched to a gene: 17.

The rearrangement links TRBV20-1 to TRBJ1-2; 12 positions agree with TRBD1. The J segment lost 7 bases and the V segment lost 1 base, leaving 10 bases of the junction unmatched. The CDR3 is 16 amino acids. CDR1 is DFQATT and CDR2 is SNEGSKA in the germline V gene (reference sequence). In DNA form, the CDR3 reads TGCAGTGCTAGAGGGCCGACGGGACAGGGGGCGGCTGGCTACACCTTC. Translating gives CSARGPTGQGAAGYTF.

This clonotype has a count of ten or more. The CDR3 region is CASSYGSSYNSPLHF. The CDR3 DNA reads TGTGCCAGCAGCTATGGAAGCTCCTATAATTCACCCCTCCACTTT. The chain employs TRBV4-2 and TRBJ1-6; D gene unclear. Between the trimmed V and J ends, which lost 5 bases and 0 bases, there was a span of 8 bases. The CDR3 sequence is 15 residues long. In germline, CDR1 is LGHNA, CDR2 YNFKEQ.

At least ten counts were recorded for this clonotype. The chain couples TRBV25-1 to TRBJ1-1, with 11 bases identical to TRBD1. This CDR3 contains 13 residues. Germline trimming cut 6 bases from V and 4 bases from J; bases unmatched to any gene: 1. Germline-derived CDR1 and CDR2 are MGHDK and SYGVNS. In DNA, the CDR3 is TGTGCCAGCAGGGGACAGGGGGTCACTGAAGCTTTCTTT. Encoded protein: CASRGQGVTEAFF.

This clonotype appeared many times. The chain joins TRBV7-2 to TRBJ2-7; D is perhaps TRBD1 (6 bases). Germline CDR1 and CDR2: SGHTA and FQGNSA. This CDR3 has 15 residues. With 1 base removed from V and 2 bases from J, the gap between germline ends came to 12 bases. As DNA, the CDR3 is TGTGCCAGCAGCTTAGGAGGGACACGAGCCTACGAGCAGTACTTC. Translation: CASSLGGTRAYEQYF.

This clonotype was observed many times. This rearrangement joins TRBV12-3 or TRBV12-4 to TRBJ2-3; 9 bases match TRBD2. The V segment lost 1 base and the J segment 2 bases; nucleotides outside the gene matches: 7. This CDR3 is built from 17 residues. CDR3 sequence: CASSLETTSGLTDTQYF. DNA for the CDR3: TGTGCCAGCAGTTTAGAGACGACTAGCGGACTCACAGATACGCAGTATTTT.

This clonotype was recorded many times. The V and J genes are TRBV6-1 and TRBJ1-1; D is unresolved. Trimming stripped 9 bases from V and 0 bases from J, with 11 bases between. In germline, CDR1 is MNHNS, CDR2 SASEGT. The CDR3 extends over 13 amino acids. The CDR3: CASYNTLNTEAFF. The CDR3 DNA follows: TGTGCCAGTTACAACACCTTGAACACTGAAGCTTTCTTT.

This clonotype has more than one count but fewer than ten. The J gene is TRBJ1-5, the V gene TRBV11-2; D is undetermined. Germline V gene lookup returns CDR1 SGHAT and CDR2 FQNNGV. Trimming left V 3 bases short and J 9 bases short, with 9 bases between. This CDR3 contains 12 residues. CDR3 protein: CASSFPEGPQHF. DNA of the CDR3: TGTGCCAGCAGCTTCCCCGAGGGGCCCCAGCATTTT.

The table lists this clonotype with many counts. The gene calls are TRBV20-1 and TRBJ2-5; 8 bases line up with TRBD2. V shed 4 bases, J shed 3 bases, and the junction held 4 bases outside the gene matches. The V gene's germline CDR1 is DFQATT and CDR2 SNEGSKA (reference sequence). The CDR3 spans 13 residues. The CDR3 bases are TGCAGTGCTACCGGGACTAGAAAAGAGACCCAGTACTTC. Its protein is CSATGTRKETQYF.

As concerns this clonotype: It may be a read error: a sequence one base away is much more abundant. The chain joins TRBV15 to TRBJ1-1; TRBD1 agrees at 7 bases. The CDR3 has 16 amino acids. The V gene's germline CDR1 is LNHNV and CDR2 YYDKDF (reference sequence). Here the CDR3 DNA reads TGTGCCACCAGCAGAGATCCAGGACAGGCAGCAACTGAAGCTTGCTTT. Its translation: CATSRDPGQAATEACF. Full variable domain (remainder filled in from reference TRBV15 and TRBJ1-1): DAMVIQNPRYQVTQFGKPVTLSCSQTLNHNVMYWYQQKSSQAPKLLFHYYDKDFNNEADTPDNFQSRRPNTSFCFLDIRSPGLGDTAMYLCATSRDPGQAATEACFGQGTRLTVV.

The chain carries TRBV30 and TRBJ2-2; D is undetermined. V lost 0 bases and J 7 bases, leaving 9 bases between the germline ends. The CDR3 length is 13 residues. CDR1 and CDR2 from the germline V gene are GTSNPN and SVGIG (reference sequence). CDR3 sequence reads: CAWSVITVGELFF. CDR3 nucleotides: TGTGCCTGGAGTGTTATTACGGTCGGGGAGCTGTTTTTT.

The table lists this clonotype with many counts. The J gene is TRBJ1-1, the V gene TRBV6-1, with D possibly being TRBD1 (6 bases). The CDR3 covers 16 residues. From germline, CDR1 is MNHNS and CDR2 SASEGT. Trimming removed 5 bases at V and 4 bases at J, with 20 bases between. This chain's CDR3 is CASSPGRGTKGTEAFF. The CDR3 region has the DNA TGTGCCAGCAGTCCAGGCCGTGGGACAAAGGGCACTGAAGCTTTCTTT.

This clonotype was seen repeatedly, ten times or more. V usage is TRBV29-1 and J usage is TRBJ2-5; D possibly corresponds to TRBD2 (5 bases). The V gene's germline CDR1 is SQVTM and CDR2 ANQGSEA. This CDR3 region has 12 residues. Trimming took off 3 bases at V and 4 bases at J, with 9 bases between the two ends. DNA for the CDR3: TGCAGCGTTGAGGAGGAACGAGAGACCCAGTACTTC. It yields the protein CSVEEERETQYF.

This clonotype was seen ten or more times. The rearrangement links TRBV25-1 to TRBJ2-2; either TRBD1 or TRBD2 may supply D (5 bases each). This CDR3 has 13 residues. Trimming stripped 6 bases from V and 3 bases from J, with 8 bases between. The germline V gene has CDR1 MGHDK and CDR2 SYGVNS. CDR3 DNA: TGTGCCAGCAGCCGAGGGGACACCGGGGAGCTGTTTTTT. Translation gives CASSRGDTGELFF.

The genes are TRBV28 and TRBJ1-2; D not resolved. The CDR3 extends over 10 amino acids. Trimming removed 6 bases from V and 10 bases from J, with 9 bases in between. Germline-derived CDR1 and CDR2 are MDHEN and SYDVKM. CDR3 protein: CASSSGAYTF. The DNA for the CDR3 is TGTGCCAGCAGCTCTGGCGCCTACACCTTC.

This clonotype was detected ten times or more. This chain joins TRBV20-1 and TRBJ1-2; D is possibly TRBD1 (5 bases). The CDR3 is made up of 14 amino acids. Trimming stripped 6 bases from V and 4 bases from J, with 18 bases between. Germline V gene sequence: CDR1 DFQATT, CDR2 SNEGSKA (reference sequence). As DNA, the CDR3 is TGCAGTGCCTGGGGGGGATCAGTTACCTATGGCTACACCTTC. Its protein is CSAWGGSVTYGYTF.

This chain uses TRBV6-1 with TRBJ1-5; D unresolved. The V and J ends lost 7 bases and 1 base respectively, with 14 bases between them. The CDR3 spans 15 residues. Germline loops: CDR1 MNHNS, CDR2 SASEGT. The DNA of the CDR3 is TGTGCCAGCATGGTGGTACTAAAAAGCAATCAGCCCCAGCATTTT. It translates to CASMVVLKSNQPQHF.

This clonotype was found many times. J is TRBJ1-6 and V is TRBV29-1; TRBD1 matches at 7 bases. The germline V gene has CDR1 SQVTM and CDR2 ANQGSEA. With V trimmed by 6 bases and J by 6 bases, 5 bases remained unmatched. CDR3 length: 13 residues. The CDR3 DNA reads TGCAGCGTCGGACAGGCCGCTAATTCACCCCTCCACTTT. It translates to CSVGQAANSPLHF.

The V and J genes are TRBV6-5 and TRBJ2-7, with D perhaps assigned TRBD1 or TRBD2 (5 bases each). Germline lookup yields CDR1 MNHEY and CDR2 SVGAGI. The CDR3 consists of 14 residues. The V end was cut by 4 bases, the J end by 5 bases, with 15 bases between. The CDR3: CASSFSGTGDEQYF. The CDR3 DNA reads TGTGCCAGCAGTTTCTCCGGGACCGGGGACGAGCAGTACTTC.

The chain recombines TRBV2 with TRBJ1-2, with 10 bases aligning to TRBD1. V trimming: 5 bases; J trimming: 6 bases; junction bases outside the gene matches: 12. Looked up from germline, CDR1 is SNHLY and CDR2 is FYNNEI. The CDR3 consists of 16 residues. CDR3 sequence reads: CASSSGQGKRGHGYTF. The CDR3 coding sequence is TGTGCCAGCAGTTCGGGACAGGGGAAGAGAGGCCATGGCTACACCTTC.

This chain links TRBV30 with TRBJ2-5, with 11 bases aligning to TRBD1. Germline CDR1 is GTSNPN and CDR2 is SVGIG (reference sequence). V lost 5 bases and J lost 1; bases outside the gene matches: 0. CDR3 size: 13 residues. The CDR3 is CAWGTGGQETQYF. CDR3 in DNA: TGTGCCTGGGGGACAGGGGGCCAAGAGACCCAGTACTTC.

The DNA for the CDR3 is TGTGCCAGCAGCCAGACAGGGCTCTACAACACCATATATTTT. Translating it yields CASSQTGLYNTIYF. The chain employs TRBV12-3 or TRBV12-4 and TRBJ1-3; 7 bases align to TRBD1. The J segment lost 7 bases and the V segment lost 6 bases, leaving 9 bases of the junction unmatched. CDR3 length equals 14 residues.

This clonotype was seen ten or more times. This chain uses TRBV10-3 with TRBJ2-7; the D gene is possibly TRBD2 (5 bases). V was cut by 4 bases and J by 4 bases, with 11 bases left in between. The CDR3 has 13 residues. Germline V lookup: CDR1 ENHRY, CDR2 SYGVKD. The chain's CDR3 is CAISGNSAYEQYF. The CDR3 DNA is TGTGCCATCAGTGGGAATAGCGCTTACGAGCAGTACTTC.

This clonotype was recorded at least ten times. The genes are TRBV6-1 and TRBJ2-7; D perhaps matches TRBD2 (6 bases). V was clipped by 6 bases and J by 2 bases, with 11 bases between them. This CDR3 region has 13 residues. CDR1 and CDR2 (germline): MNHNS, SASEGT. The DNA of the CDR3 is TGTGCCAGCAGCCGGGAGATCCCCTACGAGCAGTACTTC. Protein: CASSREIPYEQYF.

This clonotype appeared many times. The chain uses TRBV7-6 and TRBJ1-1; TRBD1 aligns across 9 bases. V was pared by 4 bases and J by 0 bases, with 3 bases of the junction left unmatched. This CDR3 comprises 15 residues. The germline V gene encodes CDR1 SGHVS and CDR2 FNYEAQ. The DNA of the CDR3 is TGTGCCAGCAGCTCGGGACAGGGAATGAACACTGAAGCTTTCTTT. This encodes CASSSGQGMNTEAFF.

This chain links TRBV6-1 with TRBJ1-1; D unresolved. The CDR3 consists of 15 residues. Trimming shortened V by 2 bases and J by 1 base, and 11 bases separated the two germline ends. Germline CDR1 is MNHNS and CDR2 is SASEGT. DNA of the CDR3: TGTGCCAGCAGTGAATGGCCCGGAGGGAACACTGAAGCTTTCTTT. Translation: CASSEWPGGNTEAFF.

This clonotype was found many times. This rearrangement joins TRBV9 to TRBJ1-5; a weak D match, TRBD1 (6 bases). Trimming pared 0 bases from V and 6 bases from J, leaving 10 bases between. This CDR3 contains 14 residues. Looked up from germline, CDR1 is SGDLS and CDR2 is YYNGEE. CDR3 amino acids: CASSVEGGGQPQHF. In nucleotides, the CDR3 is TGTGCCAGCAGCGTAGAAGGGGGTGGTCAGCCCCAGCATTTT.